Below, one T cell receptor beta chain is given with its context. This entry is derived from a study of blood T cell repertoires in COVID-19. Study in general: Specimens from acute and convalescent COVID-19 originated in the United States, Italy and Spain.

Trimming at V came to 0 bases and at J to 2 bases, leaving 4 bases not matched to a gene. This CDR3 has 16 amino acids. Germline V gives CDR1 SGDLS, CDR2 YYNGEE. Assay: immunoSEQ multiplex PCR; the TCRdb copy retains only in-frame clones and omits some. The table records about 320,000 clones, roughly 90% of them present only once. Participants reported their clinical history, and cohort assignment relied on those reports. The chain carries TRBV9 and TRBJ2-3; TRBD2 aligns across 9 bases. The sequence was collected from a man between 60 and 75 years old who had recovered from COVID-19. The sequenced material came from PBMCs or T cells enriched from blood (not recorded which). The CDR3 sequence: CASSVAAGGTTDTQYF. The CDR3 coding sequence is TGTGCCAGCAGCGTAGCAGCGGGGGGTACCACAGATACGCAGTATTTT.